This paragraph covers one T cell receptor (beta chain) sequence. The source of the sample is a study of T cells in Graves' hyperthyroidism and ophthalmopathy. The CDR3 loop spans 13 amino acids. The germline V gene has CDR1 MDHEN and CDR2 SYDVKM. Trimming stripped 5 bases from V and 4 bases from J, with 12 bases between. Amplification targeted TCR beta CDR3 regions from RNA transcripts. The HTBI primer set served for first-round RT-PCR of the TCR CDR3. TCRdb recomputed calls from the multiplex PCR reads with MiXCR, one row per CDR3 protein. The sample comprises about 270,000 distinct CDR3 sequences, 25% to 30% of which are singletons, and 20% to 30% rests with the top ten.

Sequencing was done on a sample of blood. The chain joins TRBV28 to TRBJ2-7; a possible D gene is TRBD2 (5 bases). This receptor was taken from a man aged 40-49 years with Graves' hyperthyroidism that later progressed to Graves' ophthalmopathy. The CDR3 reads CASSGSGLYEQYF. The CDR3 DNA is TGTGCCAGCAGTGGCAGCGGACTGTACGAGCAGTACTTC.